A selection of T cell receptor beta chains follows, all from one sample in a study of tumor and adjacent non-tumor tissue in lung cancer. TCRdb reprocessed the multiplex PCR reads via MiXCR and lists one record per CDR3 protein. The sample yields over 110,000 distinct CDR3 sequences, approximately 66% seen once. The sequenced sample consisted of lung tumor tissue. These receptors all come from a man aged 60-69 years with small cell lung cancer. Each CDR3 is given with its conserved first and last residue. Each record gives: D gene, V gene, J gene, CDR3 protein. The D gene is left open where the match is weak.

>TRBD2|TRBV6-5|TRBJ2-2
CASSYRGVAGGSVTGELFF
>TRBD1|TRBV20-1|NA
CSATSPGQGFNQPQYF
>NA|TRBV20-1|TRBJ2-3
CNAEGPPQVFATDTQYF
>NA|TRBV10-3|TRBJ2-5
CAIGRTDQETQYF
>TRBD1|TRBV29-1|TRBJ2-3
CSVIYGTGRSDTQYF
>NA|TRBV29-1|TRBJ1-5
CSVSISPNQPQHF
>NA|TRBV11-2|TRBJ2-3
CAISRDPYTDTQYF
>NA|TRBV7-8|TRBJ2-5
CASSLSANAETRYF
>TRBD2|TRBV12-3/TRBV12-4|TRBJ2-7
CASSPSGTSGRASFYEHYF
>NA|TRBV10-3|TRBJ1-5
CATKVGQGQSQHF
>NA|TRBV5-1|TRBJ1-1
CASSAAVNTEAFF
>NA|TRBV11-2|TRBJ2-1
CARTQFGVTYNKQFF
>NA|TRBV20-1|TRBJ2-7
CSASSPRSYKQYF
>NA|TRBV29-1|TRBJ2-5
CSVSTGHAWETQYF
>NA|TRBV7-8|TRBJ2-1
CASSLATAYNEQFF
>NA|TRBV6-6|TRBJ1-2
CASSTGQGGYGYTF
>TRBD2|TRBV7-3|TRBJ2-4
CASSSSGRRGNIQYF
>TRBD2|TRBV5-4|TRBJ2-1
CASSLVWTSSYNEQFF
>NA|TRBV10-3|TRBJ2-2
CAVSPRLVANTGELLF
>NA|TRBV4-2|TRBJ2-2
CASSSGTPNTEELFF
>TRBD2|TRBV20-1|TRBJ2-3
CSTSGGLTGAGTQYF
>TRBD1|TRBV28|TRBJ1-2
CASGRIPTDRDDGYTF
>TRBD2|TRBV20-1|TRBJ2-2
CSARARLGGRNTGELFF
>NA|TRBV20-1|TRBJ2-7
CSASHPSSIRRGEHYF
>TRBD2|TRBV11-1|TRBJ2-3
CASSSRLASTDTQYF
>NA|TRBV11-1|TRBJ1-2
CTSSLRDANGHTF
>NA|TRBV6-5|TRBJ1-2
CASSHKRGAGYGYTF
>NA|TRBV29-1|TRBJ1-1
CSVRRNSDTEAFF
>TRBD1|TRBV12-3/TRBV12-4|TRBJ1-1
CASSGRGRPEAFF
>NA|TRBV6-5|TRBJ2-7
CVSSLTPIYGEQYF
>TRBD2|TRBV11-2|TRBJ2-1
CASSYSGREAEQFF
>NA|TRBV28|TRBJ2-3
CASIGTWDTQYF
>TRBD2|TRBV20-1|TRBJ2-1
CSASGSGNEFGNEQFF
>NA|TRBV4-1|TRBJ1-1
CASSQGADEAFF
>NA|TRBV4-1|TRBJ2-1
CASSQILTGTYNEQLF
>TRBD2|TRBV20-1|TRBJ2-3
CSVTTGTSGRRDMQYF
>TRBD2|TRBV20-1|TRBJ2-1
CSAPTPGLAENEQFF
>NA|TRBV12-3/TRBV12-4|TRBJ2-7
CASTHSGRTYEQYF
>NA|TRBV5-1|TRBJ2-1
CASSLGIAFSYNEQFF
>NA|TRBV11-2|TRBJ2-1
CASRFVLDNEQLF
>NA|TRBV5-1|TRBJ2-5
CASSPGTTRETQYF
>NA|TRBV20-1|TRBJ2-4
CSARFVSADIQYF